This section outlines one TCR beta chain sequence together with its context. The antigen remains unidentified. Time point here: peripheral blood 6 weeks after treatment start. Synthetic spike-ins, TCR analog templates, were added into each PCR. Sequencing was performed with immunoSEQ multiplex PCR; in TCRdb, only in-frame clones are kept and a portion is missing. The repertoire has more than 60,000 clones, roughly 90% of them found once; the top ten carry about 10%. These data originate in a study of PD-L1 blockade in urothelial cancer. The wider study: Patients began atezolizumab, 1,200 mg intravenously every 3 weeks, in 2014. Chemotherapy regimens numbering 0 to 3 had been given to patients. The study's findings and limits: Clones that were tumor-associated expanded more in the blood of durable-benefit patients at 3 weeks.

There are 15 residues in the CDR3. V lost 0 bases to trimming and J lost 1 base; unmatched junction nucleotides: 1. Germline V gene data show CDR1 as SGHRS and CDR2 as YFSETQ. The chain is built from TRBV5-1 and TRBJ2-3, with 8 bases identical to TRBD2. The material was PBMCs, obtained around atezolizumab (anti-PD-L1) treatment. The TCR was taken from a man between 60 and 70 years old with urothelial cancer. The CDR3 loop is CASSLETSGTDTQYF. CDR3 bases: TGCGCCAGCAGCTTGGAGACTAGCGGCACAGATACGCAGTATTTT.